Listed here are 27 T cell receptor beta chains from one sample, sequenced in a study of shared T cell receptors in the human thymus. The repertoire was sequenced with immunoSEQ multiplex PCR; TCRdb's copy has only in-frame clones and lacks some. The data contain more than 550,000 clones, roughly 85% of them singletons. These sequences were also reported in another study, on human thymus T cells.

The sample consisted of thymocytes. These receptors were taken from a girl under three years old with a congenital heart defect.

The rearrangement uses TRBV5-1 and TRBJ2-5; 7 bases map to TRBD1. Germline V gene lookup returns CDR1 SGHRS and CDR2 YFSETQ. V was clipped by 5 bases and J by 2 bases; unmatched bases: 0. There are 12 residues in the CDR3. CDR3 DNA: TGCGCCAGCAGGGACAGGCAAGAGACCCAGTACTTC. This codes for CASRDRQETQYF. The full variable domain, in which reference TRBV5-1 and TRBJ2-5 provide the parts outside the CDR3, is KAGVTQTPRYLIKTRGQQVTLSCSPISGHRSVSWYQQTPGQGLQFLFEYFSETQRNKGNFPGRFSGRQFSNSRSEMNVSTLELGDSALYLCASRDRQETQYFGPGTRLLVL.

The chain has TRBV15 and TRBJ2-3; maybe TRBD2 (6 bases). CDR1 is LNHNV and CDR2 is YYDKDF in the germline V gene (reference sequence). Trimming took off 0 bases at V and 2 bases at J, with 9 bases between the two ends. There are 15 residues in the CDR3. The CDR3 bases are TGTGCCACCAGCAGAGACGGGGGATACACAGATACGCAGTATTTT. This codes for CATSRDGGYTDTQYF.

This rearrangement joins TRBV12-5 to TRBJ2-5; a weak D match, TRBD2 (6 bases). The CDR3 extends over 15 amino acids. CDR1 and CDR2 from the germline V gene are LGHNT and FRNRAP. V was pared by 4 bases and J by 0 bases, with 12 bases between. For the CDR3, the DNA is TGTGCTAGTGGTTGGGAGGCTGGTAACCAAGAGACCCAGTACTTC. Its protein is CASGWEAGNQETQYF.

This chain connects TRBV7-3 to TRBJ1-3, with 9 nucleotides matching TRBD1. The V and J ends lost 2 bases and 2 bases, in that order; junction bases with no gene match: 7. Germline lookup yields CDR1 SGHTA and CDR2 FQGTGA. This CDR3 region has 17 residues. CDR3 in DNA: TGTGCCAGCAGCTTATCTCTTACAGGGGGCGCTGGAAACACCATATATTTT. It encodes CASSLSLTGGAGNTIYF.

This rearrangement joins TRBV7-6 to TRBJ1-2; 7 bases agree with TRBD1. CDR1 is SGHVS and CDR2 is FNYEAQ in the germline V gene. The V gene end was trimmed by 1 base and the J gene end by 6 bases; junction bases not matched to a gene: 5. This CDR3 contains 14 residues. CDR3 nucleotides: TGTGCCAGCAGCTTAGTCGGACAGGCGAATGGCTACACCTTC. Translation gives CASSLVGQANGYTF.

The J gene is TRBJ2-1, the V gene TRBV28; D not resolved. Germline-derived CDR1 and CDR2 are MDHEN and SYDVKM. The CDR3 spans 15 residues. The V end was cut by 6 bases, the J end by 0 bases, with 12 bases between. The CDR3, as DNA: TGTGCCAGCAGCTTTGGAGTTAGCTCCTACAATGAGCAGTTCTTC. Amino acids: CASSFGVSSYNEQFF.

The CDR3 coding sequence is TGTGCCAGCAGGGGGGGGACAGGGGCGGACTCTGGGGCCAACGTCCTGACTTTC. Amino acid sequence: CASRGGTGADSGANVLTF. The chain recombines TRBV2 with TRBJ2-6, with 10 bases aligning to TRBD1. CDR3 size: 18 residues. CDR1 and CDR2 (germline): SNHLY, FYNNEI. V dropped 6 bases and J dropped 0; count of bases not matched to a gene: 8.

The CDR3 DNA follows: TGCGCCAGCAGGGACTTCAGGGGCCTGGAAGCTTTCTTT. Translating it yields CASRDFRGLEAFF. The chain combines TRBV5-1 with TRBJ1-1; D possibly corresponds to TRBD1 (6 bases). The germline V and J ends were trimmed by 5 bases and 8 bases, with 16 bases remaining between them. Germline assignment: CDR1 SGHRS and CDR2 YFSETQ. This CDR3 contains 13 residues.

V is TRBV9 and J is TRBJ2-3, with D uncertain. V lost 0 bases, J lost 0 bases, and 5 bases lay in between. CDR3 length equals 14 residues. CDR1 and CDR2 from the germline V gene are SGDLS and YYNGEE. The DNA of the CDR3 is TGTGCCAGCAGCGTAGTTCCTAGCACAGATACGCAGTATTTT. Translation: CASSVVPSTDTQYF.

This clone was seen only once. The chain uses TRBV4-3 and TRBJ2-1; TRBD1 matches at 7 bases. The CDR3 runs 16 residues. Germline trimming cut 4 bases from V and 2 bases from J; bases unmatched to any gene: 8. The germline V gene encodes CDR1 LGHNA and CDR2 YSLEER. The CDR3 loop reads CASSLRDSSTYNEQFF. CDR3 DNA: TGCGCCAGCAGCCTCCGGGACAGTTCGACCTACAATGAGCAGTTCTTC.

The chain uses TRBV29-1 and TRBJ2-5, with D tentatively TRBD2 (6 bases). V was shortened by 3 bases and J by 3 bases, with 11 bases between the two germline ends. This CDR3 has 13 amino acids. CDR1 and CDR2 (germline): SQVTM, ANQGSEA. In nucleotides, the CDR3 is TGCAGCGTTGAGAGGGACTCAAAAGAGACCCAGTACTTC. It codes for CSVERDSKETQYF.

A single count supports this clone. The genes are TRBV5-6 and TRBJ1-5, with TRBD1 matching over 8 bases. The CDR3 consists of 13 residues. V lost 3 bases, J lost 6 bases, and 2 bases stayed unmatched. Germline assignment: CDR1 SGHDT and CDR2 YYEEEE. The CDR3 spells CASSSTGGQPQHF. The CDR3, as DNA: TGTGCCAGCAGCTCTACAGGGGGTCAGCCCCAGCATTTT.

The chain recombines TRBV28 with TRBJ2-7, with D perhaps matching TRBD2 (7 bases). The CDR3 covers 17 residues. The V end was cut by 8 bases, the J end by 0 bases, with 23 bases between. The germline V gene has CDR1 MDHEN and CDR2 SYDVKM. CDR3 nucleotide sequence: TGTGCCAGCGGACAAGAACGGGCGGGGGCACTCTCCTACGAGCAGTACTTC. It yields the protein CASGQERAGALSYEQYF.

This clone has more than one count but fewer than ten. The V gene is TRBV5-4, the J gene TRBJ2-1, with TRBD2 matching 10 bases. V was pared by 1 base and J by 5 bases, with 15 bases of the junction left unmatched. CDR1 is SGHNT and CDR2 is YYREEE in the germline V gene (reference sequence). This CDR3 is 19 amino acids long. CDR3 residues: CASSLSVAGGYKGDNEQFF. The CDR3 DNA reads TGTGCCAGCAGCTTGTCCGTAGCGGGGGGTTACAAAGGGGACAATGAGCAGTTCTTC.

The gene calls are TRBV29-1 and TRBJ1-1; tentative D call: TRBD1 (5 bases). The CDR3 is made up of 14 amino acids. V lost 5 bases and J 1 base, leaving 14 bases between the germline ends. Germline-derived CDR1 and CDR2 are SQVTM and ANQGSEA. The DNA of the CDR3 is TGCAGCGTTAACTTTGGGGGGGGGAACACTGAAGCTTTCTTT. Translation gives CSVNFGGGNTEAFF.

In this sample, this clone turned up a few times. The chain links TRBV7-6 to TRBJ2-2, with D possibly being TRBD2 (5 bases). V gave up 2 bases and J gave up 5 bases, with 9 bases separating them. Looked up from germline, CDR1 is SGHVS and CDR2 is FNYEAQ. CDR3 size: 14 residues. The CDR3 coding sequence is TGTGCCAGCAGCTTATACGGACTTACCGGGGAGCTGTTTTTT. Protein product: CASSLYGLTGELFF.

The chain carries TRBV29-1 and TRBJ2-1; tentatively, D is TRBD1 (6 bases). The CDR3 is 19 residues long. V lost 7 bases and J 0 bases, leaving 28 bases between the germline ends. Germline values: CDR1 SQVTM, CDR2 ANQGSEA. The CDR3 sequence is CSALARGTGTQSSYNEQFF. The CDR3 region has the DNA TGCAGCGCGTTGGCCCGGGGCACAGGGACGCAAAGCTCCTACAATGAGCAGTTCTTC.

This chain links TRBV11-2 with TRBJ2-3, with 8 bases matching TRBD2. Trimming took 3 bases from V and 3 from J; bases not matched to a gene: 11. CDR3 length equals 17 residues. Germline-derived CDR1 and CDR2 are SGHAT and FQNNGV. CDR3 nucleotide sequence: TGTGCCAGCAGCTTTAAACCCCGGGGGGGGAGTACAGATACGCAGTATTTT. This sequence encodes CASSFKPRGGSTDTQYF.

This chain uses TRBV4-3 with TRBJ2-2; 8 bases are a match to TRBD1. CDR1 LGHNA and CDR2 YSLEER come from the germline V gene. This CDR3 has 16 residues. V was pared by 0 bases and J by 6 bases, with 6 bases of the junction left unmatched. The CDR3 bases are TGCGCCAGCAGCCAAGACTGTAGCAGGGGGCCCGGGGAGCTGTTTTTT. Its protein is CASSQDCSRGPGELFF.

J is TRBJ2-1 and V is TRBV9; D gene unclear. Between the trimmed V and J ends, which lost 0 bases and 1 base, there was a span of 8 bases. The germline V gene encodes CDR1 SGDLS and CDR2 YYNGEE. The CDR3 contains 15 residues. The chain's CDR3 is CASSVVAGSYNEQFF. The CDR3, as DNA: TGTGCCAGCAGCGTAGTGGCAGGTTCCTACAATGAGCAGTTCTTC. Based on the CDR3 plus reference TRBV9 and TRBJ2-1, the full variable domain is DSGVTQTPKHLITATGQRVTLRCSPRSGDLSVYWYQQSLDQGLQFLIQYYNGEERAKGNILERFSAQQFPDLHSELNLSSLELGDSALYFCASSVVAGSYNEQFFGPGTRLTVL.

CDR3 loop: CASSLVGVYRVYSPLHF. DNA of the CDR3: TGTGCCAGCAGCTTAGTTGGTGTATACAGGGTTTATTCACCCCTCCACTTT. This chain joins TRBV7-2 and TRBJ1-6, with D tentatively TRBD1 (6 bases). Germline V gives CDR1 SGHTA, CDR2 FQGNSA. V lost 1 base, J lost 8 bases, and 18 bases lay in between. The CDR3 has 17 residues. The whole variable domain, filled in from reference TRBV7-2 and TRBJ1-6, reads GAGVSQSPSNKVTEKGKDVELRCDPISGHTALYWYRQSLGQGLEFLIYFQGNSAPDKSGLPSDRFSAERTGGSVSTLTIQRTQQEDSAVYLCASSLVGVYRVYSPLHFGNGTRLTVT.

The chain links TRBV10-1 to TRBJ2-1; 8 nucleotides agree with TRBD1. Germline loops: CDR1 WNHNN, CDR2 SYGVQD (reference sequence). There are 15 residues in the CDR3. With V trimmed by 1 base and J by 4 bases, 3 bases remained unmatched. DNA for the CDR3: TGCGCCAGCAGTGAGTTTCGGGACAGGTACAATGAGCAGTTCTTC. As protein: CASSEFRDRYNEQFF.

This rearrangement joins TRBV15 to TRBJ1-5; D might be TRBD1 (5 bases). Germline CDR1 and CDR2: LNHNV and YYDKDF (reference sequence). V dropped 6 bases and J dropped 2 bases, with 29 bases sitting between them. CDR3 size: 20 residues. The CDR3 region is CATRILSQGGCCDGNQPQHF. The CDR3, as DNA: TGTGCCACCAGGATTCTCTCCCAGGGAGGTTGTTGCGATGGCAATCAGCCCCAGCATTTT.

The chain joins TRBV6-4 to TRBJ2-1; maybe TRBD1 (5 bases). The germline V and J ends were trimmed by 2 bases and 8 bases, with 22 bases remaining between them. The germline CDR1 and CDR2 sequences are MRHNA and SNTAGT. This CDR3 region has 17 residues. CDR3 in DNA: TGTGCCAGCAGTGACAACGACCAAAAGGGGCTGATCCATGAGCAGTTCTTC. Its protein product is CASSDNDQKGLIHEQFF.

The chain links TRBV9 to TRBJ1-2, with D possibly being TRBD1 (6 bases). CDR3 size: 15 residues. The germline gives CDR1 SGDLS, CDR2 YYNGEE. The V gene lost 3 bases and the J gene lost 1 base, with 13 bases spanning the gap. In nucleotides, the CDR3 is TGTGCCAGCAGCGCTCAGACAGGTATTAACTATGGCTACACCTTC. Its protein product is CASSAQTGINYGYTF.

V and J are TRBV2 and TRBJ1-2; 7 nucleotides agree with TRBD1. V lost 6 bases to trimming and J lost 1 base; unmatched junction nucleotides: 5. This CDR3 is 14 amino acids long. CDR1 is SNHLY, CDR2 FYNNEI, per germline. The CDR3 DNA reads as TGTGCCAGCAGCAGGGGGGATCTTAACTATGGCTACACCTTC. Protein product: CASSRGDLNYGYTF. The whole variable domain, remainder taken from reference TRBV2 and TRBJ1-2, is EPEVTQTPSHQVTQMGQEVILRCVPISNHLYFYWYRQILGQKVEFLVSFYNNEISEKSEIFDDQFSVERPDGSNFTLKIRSTKLEDSAMYFCASSRGDLNYGYTFGSGTRLTVV.

Comment on this clone: This CDR3 is also generated by other DNA sequences in the sample. The V and J genes are TRBV9 and TRBJ2-7, with D possibly matching TRBD1 (5 bases). Germline V gives CDR1 SGDLS, CDR2 YYNGEE. The CDR3 has 13 residues. V was clipped by 0 bases and J by 2 bases, with 6 bases between them. The CDR3 spells CASSVGQTYEQYF. For the CDR3, the DNA is TGTGCCAGCAGCGTAGGACAGACCTACGAGCAGTACTTC.